This T cell receptor beta chain was retrieved from a study of blood T cell repertoires in COVID-19. Clones were sequenced by immunoSEQ multiplex PCR, and TCRdb holds only the in-frame ones, with some missing. The sample has 120,000 to 150,000 clones; around 84% are singletons. This CDR3 is 14 amino acids long. CDR1 and CDR2 (germline): MNHEY, SVGAGI. The J segment lost 4 bases and the V segment lost 5 bases, leaving 5 bases of the junction unmatched. The sample taken for sequencing was peripheral blood. The sequence came from a man between 60 and 75 years old with active or convalescent COVID-19. The rearrangement joins TRBV6-5 to TRBJ1-1; the match to TRBD1 covers 9 bases. This CDR3 is CASSPDRGFTEAFF. The CDR3 nucleotides read TGTGCCAGCAGTCCAGACAGGGGGTTCACTGAAGCTTTCTTT.